The 16 T cell receptor beta chains below come from one sample, sequenced in a study of shared clonotypes between healthy human individuals. Using immunoSEQ multiplex PCR, the repertoire was profiled, and TCRdb retains in-frame clones only, with some absent. The sample contains about 2.4 million clones, 93% of which appear only once. The sequencing input was naive CD4+ T cells from PBMCs. Subset meaning: CD45RA+ positively selected. The receptor set was obtained from a man aged 18 to 30 in good health. Some clones in this sample may be carry-over from other donors' samples.

V usage is TRBV12-5 and J usage is TRBJ1-1, with 7 bases that match TRBD1. J was trimmed by 5 bases and V by 7 bases; bases with no gene match: 13. The CDR3 is 15 amino acids. Looked up from germline, CDR1 is LGHNT and CDR2 is FRNRAP. The CDR3 region is CASATEGGRRTEAFF. The CDR3 DNA is TGTGCTAGTGCCACCGAAGGGGGCCGGAGGACTGAAGCTTTCTTT.

In its sample, this clone was seen once. The J gene is TRBJ2-2, the V gene TRBV10-3; 8 nucleotides line up with TRBD1. V was pared by 6 bases and J by 5 bases, with 8 bases of the junction left unmatched. Germline V gives CDR1 ENHRY, CDR2 SYGVKD. This CDR3 comprises 15 residues. In DNA, the CDR3 is TGTGCCATCAGGAGCCGGGACAGGAGAACCGGGGAGCTGTTTTTT. Translating it yields CAIRSRDRRTGELFF.

The genes are TRBV5-1 and TRBJ2-3; TRBD2 is a possible D gene (7 bases). This CDR3 contains 13 residues. From germline, CDR1 is SGHRS and CDR2 YFSETQ. The germline V and J ends were trimmed by 3 bases and 10 bases, with 15 bases remaining between them. CDR3 sequence reads: CASSSGEGRAQYF. CDR3 nucleotides: TGCGCCAGCAGCTCAGGGGAGGGCCGGGCGCAGTATTTT.

V is TRBV10-3 and J is TRBJ2-7; 7 bases align to TRBD1. The CDR3 length is 13 residues. V dropped 6 bases and J dropped 3; count of bases not matched to a gene: 5. Germline CDR1 and CDR2: ENHRY and SYGVKD. The CDR3 loop is CAIRTPGGYEQYF. In DNA, the CDR3 is TGTGCCATCAGGACCCCAGGGGGCTACGAGCAGTACTTC.

The rearrangement links TRBV5-1 to TRBJ2-3; TRBD2 matches at 13 bases. Germline values: CDR1 SGHRS, CDR2 YFSETQ. V lost 4 bases and J lost 0; bases outside the gene matches: 5. This CDR3 has 17 amino acids. CDR3 nucleotides: TGCGCCAGCAGCCTCGCACTAGCGGGAGGGAGCACAGATACGCAGTATTTT. It is translated as CASSLALAGGSTDTQYF.

This chain uses TRBV29-1 with TRBJ1-5; D is possibly TRBD1 (6 bases). Germline loops: CDR1 SQVTM, CDR2 ANQGSEA. The V gene lost 4 bases and the J gene lost 0 bases, with 7 bases spanning the gap. CDR3 length equals 13 residues. As DNA, the CDR3 is TGCAGCGTTGGGACAGCTAGCAATCAGCCCCAGCATTTT. Its translation is CSVGTASNQPQHF. Full variable domain (rest looked up from reference TRBV29-1 and TRBJ1-5): SAVISQKPSRDICQRGTSLTIQCQVDSQVTMMFWYRQQPGQSLTLIATANQGSEATYESGFVIDKFPISRPNLTFSTLTVSNMSPEDSSIYLCSVGTASNQPQHFGDGTRLSIL.

This chain connects TRBV5-1 to TRBJ2-7, with D possibly TRBD1 on 6 matching bases. The CDR3 is made up of 14 amino acids. The V gene lost 3 bases and the J gene lost 1 base, with 11 bases spanning the gap. Germline loops: CDR1 SGHRS, CDR2 YFSETQ. The CDR3 sequence is CASSWAGTSYEQYF. Written as DNA, the CDR3 is TGCGCCAGCAGCTGGGCCGGGACATCCTACGAGCAGTACTTC. The whole variable domain, filled in from reference TRBV5-1 and TRBJ2-7, reads KAGVTQTPRYLIKTRGQQVTLSCSPISGHRSVSWYQQTPGQGLQFLFEYFSETQRNKGNFPGRFSGRQFSNSRSEMNVSTLELGDSALYLCASSWAGTSYEQYFGPGTRLTVT.

The genes are TRBV6-5 and TRBJ2-4, with 10 positions matching TRBD2. Germline loops: CDR1 MNHEY, CDR2 SVGAGI. The length of the CDR3 is 15 residues. Losses at the gene ends were 6 bases for V and 6 bases for J; bases not matched to a gene: 8. CDR3 amino acids: CASRTLAGGANIQYF. CDR3 coding DNA: TGTGCCAGCAGGACTTTAGCGGGAGGAGCAAACATTCAGTACTTC.

This clone has just a few counts. CDR3 region: CSVEGQIYTEAFF. The CDR3 DNA follows: TGCAGCGTTGAAGGACAGATCTACACTGAAGCTTTCTTT. The V call is TRBV29-1, the J call TRBJ1-1; D might be TRBD1 (5 bases). In germline, CDR1 is SQVTM, CDR2 ANQGSEA. The CDR3 totals 13 residues. V was cut by 1 base and J by 3 bases, with 9 bases left in between.

As regards this clone: Other DNA sequences in this sample translate to the same CDR3. The chain uses TRBV5-1 and TRBJ2-7, with no clear D. The germline V gene encodes CDR1 SGHRS and CDR2 YFSETQ. Trimming left V 0 bases short and J 0 bases short, with 7 bases between. CDR3 length: 14 residues. CDR3 loop: CASSLAVNSYEQYF. In DNA form, the CDR3 reads TGCGCCAGCAGCTTGGCCGTCAACTCCTACGAGCAGTACTTC.

The chain couples TRBV11-3 to TRBJ2-5; the D gene is possibly TRBD2 (7 bases). CDR3 length: 15 residues. Germline-derived CDR1 and CDR2 are SGHNT and YENEEA. Between the trimmed V and J ends, which lost 5 bases and 4 bases, there was a span of 17 bases. The DNA of the CDR3 is TGTGCCAGCAGCCAGCGTGTGGGGGGGCTAGAGACCCAGTACTTC. This translates into CASSQRVGGLETQYF.

This clone was picked up a small number of times. V and J are TRBV5-4 and TRBJ2-7, with 9 bases lining up with TRBD1. The CDR3 runs 14 residues. CDR1 and CDR2 (germline): SGHNT, YYREEE (reference sequence). The junction had 1 base not matched to a gene; V was cut back by 3 bases and J by 0 bases. The CDR3 is CASSWGQGSYEQYF. The CDR3 DNA sequence: TGTGCCAGCAGCTGGGGACAGGGCTCCTACGAGCAGTACTTC.

The rearrangement joins TRBV6-1 to TRBJ2-7; 10 bases fit TRBD2. Unmatched junction bases numbered 12, after V lost 4 bases and J lost 3 bases. CDR3 length equals 17 residues. CDR1 and CDR2 (germline): MNHNS, SASEGT. The CDR3 is CASSGSGLAESHYEQYF. CDR3 sequence (DNA): TGTGCCAGCAGTGGTTCTGGACTAGCGGAATCTCACTACGAGCAGTACTTC.

The gene calls are TRBV19 and TRBJ2-4; D perhaps matches TRBD1 (6 bases). The germline V gene encodes CDR1 LNHDA and CDR2 SQIVND (reference sequence). The CDR3 is made up of 14 amino acids. Deletions cut 6 bases from V and 1 base from J, with 10 bases between. In nucleotides, the CDR3 is TGTGCCAGTAGCCCAGACAGGGCCAAAAACATTCAGTACTTC. Translated: CASSPDRAKNIQYF.

The chain has TRBV28 and TRBJ1-2, with 10 bases fitting TRBD1. Per the germline V gene, CDR1 is MDHEN and CDR2 is SYDVKM. The length of the CDR3 is 15 residues. Unmatched junction bases numbered 7, after V lost 2 bases and J lost 7 bases. The CDR3 is CASSLTGQGLPGYTF. The CDR3 DNA sequence: TGTGCCAGCAGTTTAACGGGACAGGGGCTCCCTGGCTACACCTTC.

The chain carries TRBV5-8 and TRBJ2-1; D uncertain. The germline gives CDR1 SGHTS, CDR2 YDEGEE. This CDR3 contains 15 residues. V lost 4 bases and J lost 1, with 12 bases in between. CDR3 sequence reads: CASSLDGRSYNEQFF. The CDR3 DNA is TGTGCCAGCAGCCTGGACGGCCGGTCCTACAATGAGCAGTTCTTC. The full variable domain, with the rest looked up from reference TRBV5-8 and TRBJ2-1, is EAGVTQSPTHLIKTRGQQATLRCSPISGHTSVYWYQQALGLGLQFLLWYDEGEERNRGNFPPRFSGRQFPNYSSELNVNALELEDSALYLCASSLDGRSYNEQFFGPGTRLTVL.